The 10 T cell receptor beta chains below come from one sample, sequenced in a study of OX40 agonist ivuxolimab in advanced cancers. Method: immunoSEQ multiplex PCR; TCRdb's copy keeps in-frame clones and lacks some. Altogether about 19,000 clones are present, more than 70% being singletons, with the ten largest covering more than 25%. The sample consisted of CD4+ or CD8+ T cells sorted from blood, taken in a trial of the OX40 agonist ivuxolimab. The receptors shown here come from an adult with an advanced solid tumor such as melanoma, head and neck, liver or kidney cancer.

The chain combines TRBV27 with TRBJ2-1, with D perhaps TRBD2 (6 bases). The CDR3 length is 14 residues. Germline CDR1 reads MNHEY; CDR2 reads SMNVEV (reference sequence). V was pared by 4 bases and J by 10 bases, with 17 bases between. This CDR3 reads CASSYAGPITEQFF. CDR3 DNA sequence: TGTGCCAGCAGTTATGCGGGGCCGATAACCGAGCAGTTCTTC.

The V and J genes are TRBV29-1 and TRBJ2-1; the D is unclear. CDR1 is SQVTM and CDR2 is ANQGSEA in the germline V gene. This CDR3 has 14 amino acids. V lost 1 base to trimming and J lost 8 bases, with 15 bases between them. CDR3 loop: CSVEGRWGLDEQFF. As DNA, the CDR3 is TGCAGCGTTGAAGGCAGATGGGGTTTGGATGAGCAGTTCTTC.

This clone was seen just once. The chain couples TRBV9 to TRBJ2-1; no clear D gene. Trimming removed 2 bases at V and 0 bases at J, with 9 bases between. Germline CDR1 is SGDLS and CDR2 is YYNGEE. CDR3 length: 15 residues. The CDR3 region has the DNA TGTGCCAGCAGCGTGGACCTTCTCTCCTACAATGAGCAGTTCTTC. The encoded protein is CASSVDLLSYNEQFF.

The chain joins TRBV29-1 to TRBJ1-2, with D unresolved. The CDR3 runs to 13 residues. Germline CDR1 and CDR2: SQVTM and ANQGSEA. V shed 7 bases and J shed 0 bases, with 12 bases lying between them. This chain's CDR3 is CSAYVVTNYGYTF. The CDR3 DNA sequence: TGCAGCGCCTACGTCGTTACTAACTATGGCTACACCTTC. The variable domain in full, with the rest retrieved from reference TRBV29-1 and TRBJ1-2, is SAVISQKPSRDICQRGTSLTIQCQVDSQVTMMFWYRQQPGQSLTLIATANQGSEATYESGFVIDKFPISRPNLTFSTLTVSNMSPEDSSIYLCSAYVVTNYGYTFGSGTRLTVV.

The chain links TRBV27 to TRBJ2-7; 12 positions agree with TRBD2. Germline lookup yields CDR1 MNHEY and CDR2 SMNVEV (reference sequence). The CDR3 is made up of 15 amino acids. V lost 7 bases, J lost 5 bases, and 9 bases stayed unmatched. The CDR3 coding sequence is TGTGCCAGCACCCTAGCGGGAGGGCCGATCCACGAGCAGTACTTC. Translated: CASTLAGGPIHEQYF.

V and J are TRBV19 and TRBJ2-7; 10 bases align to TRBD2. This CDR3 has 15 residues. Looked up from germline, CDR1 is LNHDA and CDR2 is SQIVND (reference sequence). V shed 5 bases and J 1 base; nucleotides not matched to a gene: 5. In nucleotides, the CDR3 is TGTGCCAGTAGTCCCGCTAGCGGGGGTTCCTACGAGCAGTACTTC. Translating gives CASSPASGGSYEQYF.

The CDR3 protein is CASSLVQGDRVDEKLFF. CDR3 sequence (DNA): TGTGCCAGCAGCTTGGTGCAGGGGGACAGGGTTGATGAAAAACTGTTTTTT. The gene calls are TRBV5-8 and TRBJ1-4; 9 bases match TRBD1. This CDR3 contains 17 residues. V shed 0 bases and J 6 bases; nucleotides not matched to a gene: 9. Germline CDR1 and CDR2: SGHTS and YDEGEE. Supplemented by reference TRBV5-8 and TRBJ1-4, the full variable domain reads EAGVTQSPTHLIKTRGQQATLRCSPISGHTSVYWYQQALGLGLQFLLWYDEGEERNRGNFPPRFSGRQFPNYSSELNVNALELEDSALYLCASSLVQGDRVDEKLFFGSGTQLSVL.

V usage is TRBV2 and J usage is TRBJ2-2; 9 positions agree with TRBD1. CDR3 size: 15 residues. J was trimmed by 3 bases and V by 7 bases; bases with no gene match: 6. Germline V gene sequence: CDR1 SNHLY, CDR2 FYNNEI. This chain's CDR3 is CASTTGGLDTGELFF. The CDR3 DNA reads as TGTGCCAGCACAACAGGGGGCTTGGACACCGGGGAGCTGTTTTTT.

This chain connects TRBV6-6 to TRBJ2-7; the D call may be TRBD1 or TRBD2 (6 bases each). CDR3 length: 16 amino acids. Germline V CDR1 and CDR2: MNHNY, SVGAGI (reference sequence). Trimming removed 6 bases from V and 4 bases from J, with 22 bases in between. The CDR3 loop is CASSSHGGRGSYEQYF. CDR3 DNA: TGTGCCAGCAGCTCCCACGGGGGTAGGGGGTCGTACGAGCAGTACTTC.

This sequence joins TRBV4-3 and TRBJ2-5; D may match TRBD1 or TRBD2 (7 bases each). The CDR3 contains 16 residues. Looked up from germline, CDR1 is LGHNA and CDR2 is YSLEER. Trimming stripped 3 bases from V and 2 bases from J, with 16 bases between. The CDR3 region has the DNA TGCGCCAGCAGCCATCGGAACAGGGGAGGGCAAGAGACCCAGTACTTC. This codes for CASSHRNRGGQETQYF.